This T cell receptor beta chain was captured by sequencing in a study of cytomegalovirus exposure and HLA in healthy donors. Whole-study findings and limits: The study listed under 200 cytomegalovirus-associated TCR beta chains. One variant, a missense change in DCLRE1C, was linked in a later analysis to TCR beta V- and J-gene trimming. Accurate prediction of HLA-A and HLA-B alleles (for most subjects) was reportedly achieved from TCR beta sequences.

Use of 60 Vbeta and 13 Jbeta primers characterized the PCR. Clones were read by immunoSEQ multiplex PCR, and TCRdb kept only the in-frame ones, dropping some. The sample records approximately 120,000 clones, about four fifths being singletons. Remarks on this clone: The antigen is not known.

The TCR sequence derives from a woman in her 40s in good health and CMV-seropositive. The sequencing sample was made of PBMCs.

For the CDR3, the DNA is TGCGCCAGCAGTGAGGCGCAGGGTGGTGCAGATACGCAGTATTTT. Protein: CASSEAQGGADTQYF. V and J are TRBV10-1 and TRBJ2-3; the D gene is possibly TRBD1 (5 bases). The V gene lost 2 bases and the J gene lost 4 bases, with 13 bases spanning the gap. Germline V gives CDR1 WNHNN, CDR2 SYGVQD (reference sequence). The CDR3 runs to 15 residues.